This TCR beta chain was sequenced in a study of T-cell reconstitution after alpha-beta-depleted transplantation in children. The study, taken as a whole, reports: T cells produced anew were the main source of T-cell counts and diversity one year after transplant. Where some patients showed high TCRbeta diversity at day 60, it came from recipient T cells and thymic progenitors that had survived. There were reportedly several hundred expanded graft clones from which alpha-beta T cells came about two months after transplant.

Concerning this clonotype: Its target is unknown.

Unique molecular identifiers tagged the TCRbeta library. TCRdb passed the PCR reads through MiXCR, listing each CDR3 protein once. The sample has 670,000 or so distinct CDR3 sequences, around 13% seen once. CDR3 length equals 16 residues. With 0 bases clipped from V and 3 bases from J, the junction kept 7 bases outside the gene matches. CDR1 is SGHRS, CDR2 YFSETQ, per germline. The TCR was taken from a girl aged 2 to 10 with congenital amegakaryocytic thrombocytopenia, due to receive a stem cell transplant. The chain carries TRBV5-1 and TRBJ2-7; TRBD2 agrees at 9 bases. The material was PBMCs, obtained before TCRalphabeta/CD19-depleted stem cell transplant. CDR3 loop: CASSLASGKASYEQYF. The CDR3 coding sequence is TGCGCCAGCAGCTTGGCTAGCGGGAAGGCTAGCTACGAGCAGTACTTC.